This passage covers 8 T cell receptor beta chains from one sample sequenced in a study of shared clonotypes between healthy human individuals. Only in-frame clones appear in the TCRdb table, and some are missing; sequencing was by immunoSEQ multiplex PCR. The sample consists of more than 1,200,000 clones, roughly 98.5% of them appearing once. Sequencing used naive CD4+ T cells sorted from blood. The sample's subset: CD45RA+ positively selected. These receptors were obtained from a man under 40 in good health.

This chain links TRBV5-1 with TRBJ2-7; TRBD1 agrees at 8 bases. This CDR3 has 16 amino acids. From germline, CDR1 is SGHRS and CDR2 YFSETQ. The V segment lost 0 bases and the J segment 3 bases; nucleotides outside the gene matches: 8. CDR3 loop: CASSLATGQAFYEQYF. The CDR3 DNA is TGCGCCAGCAGCTTGGCCACGGGACAGGCGTTCTACGAGCAGTACTTC.

The V and J genes are TRBV5-1 and TRBJ1-1; the D is unclear. V was cut by 0 bases and J by 0 bases, with 9 bases left in between. The CDR3 spans 15 residues. Germline CDR1 reads SGHRS; CDR2 reads YFSETQ. CDR3 protein: CASSLESGLNTEAFF. The DNA of the CDR3 is TGCGCCAGCAGCTTGGAAAGCGGACTGAACACTGAAGCTTTCTTT.

CDR3 residues: CASSLGGGAQETQYF. The CDR3 DNA follows: TGTGCCAGCAGCTTAGGCGGGGGGGCCCAAGAGACCCAGTACTTC. The rearrangement uses TRBV7-8 and TRBJ2-5; 9 bases are shared with TRBD2. V shed 1 base and J 1 base; nucleotides not matched to a gene: 1. Germline V gives CDR1 SGHVS, CDR2 FQNEAQ. The CDR3 consists of 15 residues. Supplemented by reference TRBV7-8 and TRBJ2-5, the full variable domain reads GAGVSQSPRYKVAKRGQDVALRCDPISGHVSLFWYQQALGQGPEFLTYFQNEAQLDKSGLPSDRFFAERPEGSVSTLKIQRTQQEDSAVYLCASSLGGGAQETQYFGPGTRLLVL.

J is TRBJ1-2 and V is TRBV9; 7 bases agree with TRBD1. With 2 bases clipped from V and 7 bases from J, the junction kept 14 bases outside the gene matches. CDR3 length: 16 amino acids. Germline values: CDR1 SGDLS, CDR2 YYNGEE. CDR3 residues: CASSVGGTGVFGGYTF. DNA of the CDR3: TGTGCCAGCAGCGTGGGAGGAACAGGGGTCTTTGGTGGCTACACCTTC.

The rearrangement uses TRBV5-1 and TRBJ2-7; 12 bases align to TRBD2. The CDR3 runs to 14 residues. Germline lookup yields CDR1 SGHRS and CDR2 YFSETQ. The V gene end was trimmed by 3 bases and the J gene end by 4 bases; junction bases not matched to a gene: 2. CDR3 residues: CASSSTSGGYEQYF. DNA of the CDR3: TGCGCCAGCAGCTCAACTAGCGGGGGGTACGAGCAGTACTTC.

The chain joins TRBV18 to TRBJ1-2; D remains ambiguous. In germline, CDR1 is KGHSH, CDR2 LQKENI. The V end was cut by 3 bases, the J end by 7 bases, with 18 bases between. CDR3 size: 15 residues. CDR3 in DNA: TGTGCCAGCTCACCTCTAGACTCCGCCTTGGGTGGCTACACCTTC. It codes for CASSPLDSALGGYTF.

This chain links TRBV14 with TRBJ2-1, with unresolved D. CDR1 is SGHDN and CDR2 is FVKESK in the germline V gene. Trimming shortened V by 1 base and J by 15 bases, and 10 bases separated the two germline ends. The CDR3 totals 11 residues. The CDR3 loop is CASSQGMNWFF. The DNA of the CDR3 is TGTGCCAGCAGCCAAGGAATGAACTGGTTCTTC.

J is TRBJ1-1 and V is TRBV18; D gene unclear. The CDR3 extends over 12 amino acids. V lost 6 bases and J lost 8, with 13 bases in between. From germline, CDR1 is KGHSH and CDR2 LQKENI. CDR3 in amino acids: CASSQERNEAFF. The CDR3 DNA reads as TGTGCCAGCTCTCAGGAACGGAACGAAGCTTTCTTT.